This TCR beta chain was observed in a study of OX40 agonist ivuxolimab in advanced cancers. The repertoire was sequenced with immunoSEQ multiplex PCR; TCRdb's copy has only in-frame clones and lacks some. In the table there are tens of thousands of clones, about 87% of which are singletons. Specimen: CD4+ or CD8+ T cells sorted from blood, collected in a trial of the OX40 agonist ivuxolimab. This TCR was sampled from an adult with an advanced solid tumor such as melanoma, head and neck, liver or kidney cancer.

CDR3 loop: CASSLGQGLTYEQYF. The CDR3 region has the DNA TGTGCCAGCAGCCTAGGACAGGGTTTAACCTACGAGCAGTACTTC. The gene calls are TRBV7-8 and TRBJ2-7; 8 bases line up with TRBD1. The CDR3 is made up of 15 amino acids. Germline loops: CDR1 SGHVS, CDR2 FQNEAQ. V gave up 5 bases and J gave up 2 bases; unmatched junction bases: 8.